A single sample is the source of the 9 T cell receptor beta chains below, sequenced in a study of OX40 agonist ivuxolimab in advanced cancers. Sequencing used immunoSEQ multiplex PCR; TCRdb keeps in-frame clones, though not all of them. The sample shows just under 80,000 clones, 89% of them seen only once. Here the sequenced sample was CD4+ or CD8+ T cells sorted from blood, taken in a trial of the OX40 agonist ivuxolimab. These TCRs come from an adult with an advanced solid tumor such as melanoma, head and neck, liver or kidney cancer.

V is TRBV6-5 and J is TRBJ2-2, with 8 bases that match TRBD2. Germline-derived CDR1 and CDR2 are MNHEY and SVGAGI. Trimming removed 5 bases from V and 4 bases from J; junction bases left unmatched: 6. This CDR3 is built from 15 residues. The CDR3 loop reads CASSSSGTGTGELFF. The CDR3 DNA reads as TGTGCCAGCAGTAGTAGCGGGACGGGCACCGGGGAGCTGTTTTTT.

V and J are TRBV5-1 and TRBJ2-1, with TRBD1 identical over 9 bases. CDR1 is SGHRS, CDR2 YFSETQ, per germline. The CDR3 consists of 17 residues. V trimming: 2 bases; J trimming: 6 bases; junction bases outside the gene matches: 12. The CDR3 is CASSFDGGTGRRNEQFF. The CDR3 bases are TGCGCCAGCAGCTTCGACGGGGGGACAGGGAGACGCAATGAGCAGTTCTTC.

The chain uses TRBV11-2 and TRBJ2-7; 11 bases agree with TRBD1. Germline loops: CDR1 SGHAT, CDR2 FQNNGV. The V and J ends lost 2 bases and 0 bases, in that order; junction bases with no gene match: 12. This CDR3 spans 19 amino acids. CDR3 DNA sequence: TGTGCCAGCAGCTTAATGGCCAGGACAGGGGGCTCTAGCTCCTACGAGCAGTACTTC. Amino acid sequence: CASSLMARTGGSSSYEQYF.

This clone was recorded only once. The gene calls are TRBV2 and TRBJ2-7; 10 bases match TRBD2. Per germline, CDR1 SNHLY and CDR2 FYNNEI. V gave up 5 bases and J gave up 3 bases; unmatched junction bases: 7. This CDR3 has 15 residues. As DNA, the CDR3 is TGTGCCAGCAGTTCACCCGGGACTAGCGTCTACGAGCAGTACTTC. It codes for CASSSPGTSVYEQYF.

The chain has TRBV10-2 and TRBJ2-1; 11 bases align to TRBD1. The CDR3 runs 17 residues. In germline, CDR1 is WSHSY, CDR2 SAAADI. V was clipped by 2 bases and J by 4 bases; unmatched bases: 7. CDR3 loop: CASSEHHGQGAYNEQFF. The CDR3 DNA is TGCGCCAGCAGTGAGCATCACGGACAGGGGGCATACAATGAGCAGTTCTTC.

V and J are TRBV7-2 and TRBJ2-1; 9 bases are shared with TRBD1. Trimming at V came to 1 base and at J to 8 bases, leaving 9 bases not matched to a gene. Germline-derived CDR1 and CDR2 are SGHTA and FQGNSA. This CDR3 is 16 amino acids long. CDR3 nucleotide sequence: TGTGCCAGCAGCTTAGGTGGGACAGGGAGTCGCGATGAGCAGTTCTTC. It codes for CASSLGGTGSRDEQFF. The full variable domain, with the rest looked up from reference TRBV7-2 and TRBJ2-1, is GAGVSQSPSNKVTEKGKDVELRCDPISGHTALYWYRQSLGQGLEFLIYFQGNSAPDKSGLPSDRFSAERTGGSVSTLTIQRTQQEDSAVYLCASSLGGTGSRDEQFFGPGTRLTVL.

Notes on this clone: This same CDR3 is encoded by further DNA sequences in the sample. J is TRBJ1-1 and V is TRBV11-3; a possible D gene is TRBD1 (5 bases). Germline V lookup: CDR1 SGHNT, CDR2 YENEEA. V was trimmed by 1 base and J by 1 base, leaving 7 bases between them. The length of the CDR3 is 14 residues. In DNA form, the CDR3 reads TGTGCCAGCAGCTTAGGGAGGGGGAACACTGAAGCTTTCTTT. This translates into CASSLGRGNTEAFF.

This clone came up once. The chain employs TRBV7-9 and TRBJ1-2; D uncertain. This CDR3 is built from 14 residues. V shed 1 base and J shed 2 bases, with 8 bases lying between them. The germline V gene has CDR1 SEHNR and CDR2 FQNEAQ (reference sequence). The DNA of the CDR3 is TGTGCCAGCAGCTTAGGAGGCCAGAACTATGGCTACACCTTC. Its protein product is CASSLGGQNYGYTF.

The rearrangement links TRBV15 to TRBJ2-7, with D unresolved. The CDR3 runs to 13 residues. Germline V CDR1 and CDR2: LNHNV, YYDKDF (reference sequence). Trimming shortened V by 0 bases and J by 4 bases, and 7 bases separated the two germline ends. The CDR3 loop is CATSRDFRYEQYF. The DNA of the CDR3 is TGTGCCACCAGCAGAGATTTTAGGTACGAGCAGTACTTC.